This TCR beta chain appears in the sequencing data of a study of cytomegalovirus exposure and HLA in healthy donors. A single count supports this clone. Germline V gene sequence: CDR1 MGHDK, CDR2 SYGVNS. The CDR3 is 13 amino acids. V was shortened by 4 bases and J by 5 bases, with 11 bases between the two germline ends. PCR amplification relied on 60 Vbeta primers (plus 13 Jbeta primers). The repertoire was sequenced with immunoSEQ multiplex PCR; TCRdb's copy has only in-frame clones and lacks some. This sample has over 150,000 clones, with around 80% found just once. This rearrangement joins TRBV25-1 to TRBJ1-2, with D hard to call. Material: PBMCs. This TCR was recovered from a male donor in good health and CMV-seronegative. This chain's CDR3 is CASSAAGSYGYTF. DNA for the CDR3: TGTGCCAGCAGTGCAGCGGGATCATATGGCTACACCTTC.